This entry lists 19 T cell receptor beta chains sequenced from one sample in a study of T cells in Graves' hyperthyroidism and ophthalmopathy (dated by TCRdb to between 2017 and 2020). Libraries were made using multiplex PCR. Sequenced on an Illumina HiSeq 2000. Amplification of TCR beta CDR3 regions was carried out from RNA transcripts. The TCR CDR3 was subjected to a first round of RT-PCR using the HTBI primer set and the Qiagen OneStep RT-PCR kit. TCRdb reanalyzed the raw reads on its own, using fastp at Q25 for trimming and MiXCR for clone calling, and kept in-frame beta chains. All rows with the same CDR3 protein become a single entry with the most common DNA and genes. The sample includes 500,000 to 600,000 distinct CDR3 sequences, with roughly 50% observed a single time. The ten most abundant clones make up roughly 7.7% of the sample. Sequences were obtained from peripheral blood or thyroid tissue (not recorded which). The source is a woman aged 18-29 years with Graves' hyperthyroidism.

This chain links TRBV25-1 with TRBJ2-7; D is ambiguous. Trimming shortened V by 2 bases and J by 3 bases, and 11 bases separated the two germline ends. The germline V gene encodes CDR1 MGHDK and CDR2 SYGVNS. This CDR3 is 14 amino acids long. CDR3: CASSEGQVGYEQYF. For the CDR3, the DNA is TGTGCCAGCAGTGAAGGTCAGGTCGGCTACGAGCAGTACTTC.

J is TRBJ1-2 and V is TRBV15; 9 nucleotides align to TRBD1. The V gene's germline CDR1 is LNHNV and CDR2 YYDKDF (reference sequence). There are 15 residues in the CDR3. V gave up 5 bases and J gave up 5 bases; unmatched junction bases: 9. The CDR3 here is CATSVEQGAKYGYTF. CDR3 DNA sequence: TGTGCCACCAGCGTCGAACAGGGGGCAAAATATGGCTACACCTTC.

This clonotype was recorded many times. The chain couples TRBV10-3 to TRBJ1-5; D gene unclear. Germline V gene sequence: CDR1 ENHRY, CDR2 SYGVKD. This CDR3 region has 17 residues. V lost 0 bases to trimming and J lost 0 bases, with 12 bases between them. Here the CDR3 reads CAISESNFQNSNQPQHF. The CDR3 DNA is TGTGCCATCAGTGAGTCGAATTTCCAGAATAGCAATCAGCCCCAGCATTTT.

In this sample, this clonotype turned up a few times. This sequence joins TRBV4-1 and TRBJ2-7; tentative D call: TRBD2 (6 bases). The CDR3 sequence is 15 residues long. Germline CDR1 is MGHRA and CDR2 is YSYEKL. V was pared by 4 bases and J by 2 bases, with 15 bases between. CDR3 loop: CASSPLWRGTYEQYF. CDR3 coding DNA: TGCGCCAGCAGCCCTCTTTGGAGGGGCACCTACGAGCAGTACTTC.

This clonotype was observed at least ten times. V gene TRBV29-1 combines with J gene TRBJ1-1; weak D call: TRBD1 (5 bases). In germline, CDR1 is SQVTM, CDR2 ANQGSEA. This CDR3 is 12 amino acids long. The DNA of the CDR3 is TGCAGTGATGGGACGTTGAACACTGAAGCTTTCTTT. It translates to CSDGTLNTEAFF.

This clonotype has at least ten counts. The chain recombines TRBV9 with TRBJ2-7; TRBD2 aligns across 15 bases. The CDR3 has 17 residues. V lost 3 bases and J lost 4; bases outside the gene matches: 8. Germline V gives CDR1 SGDLS, CDR2 YYNGEE. The CDR3 DNA reads TGTGCCAGCAGCGCCCGAGCCGGGACTAGCGGGAGGTACGAGCAGTACTTC. This translates into CASSARAGTSGRYEQYF.

This clonotype was picked up many times. The J gene is TRBJ1-1, the V gene TRBV9; D remains unclear. The V gene's germline CDR1 is SGDLS and CDR2 YYNGEE. V was pared by 0 bases and J by 3 bases, with 12 bases between. The CDR3 has 15 amino acids. The CDR3 region has the DNA TGTGCCAGCAGCGTAGCGCCCATCACCGACACTGAAGCTTTCTTT. Protein: CASSVAPITDTEAFF.

This clonotype came up many times. The V gene is TRBV7-2, the J gene TRBJ1-2, with a weak D call TRBD1 (5 bases). V gave up 1 base and J gave up 6 bases, with 9 bases separating them. The CDR3 is 13 residues long. Per the germline V gene, CDR1 is SGHTA and CDR2 is FQGNSA. The CDR3 sequence: CASSLVAGHGYTF. The CDR3 DNA follows: TGTGCCAGCAGCTTAGTGGCAGGGCATGGCTACACCTTC.

This clonotype is a singleton in its sample. The chain combines TRBV19 with TRBJ2-6, with TRBD1 matching 8 bases. V shed 7 bases, J shed 0 bases, and the junction held 8 bases outside the gene matches. The CDR3 runs to 17 residues. Germline loops: CDR1 LNHDA, CDR2 SQIVND (reference sequence). The CDR3 here is CASTIRQGSSGANVLTF. CDR3 nucleotides: TGTGCCAGTACTATTCGACAGGGGAGCTCTGGGGCCAACGTCCTGACTTTC.

This clonotype was recorded at least ten times. This sequence may be a read error, since a much larger clone differs from it by one base. The chain links TRBV11-3 to TRBJ2-2, with D uncertain. The ends were cut back, 1 base at V and 6 bases at J, with 6 bases in the middle. Germline CDR1 SGHNT, CDR2 YENEEA. CDR3 length: 13 amino acids. The CDR3 DNA follows: TGTGCCAGCAGCTTAGGGTCGGCCGGGGAGCTGTTTTTT. Residues: CASSLGSAGELFF.

This clonotype was observed many times. V usage is TRBV20-1 and J usage is TRBJ1-2, with TRBD1 identical over 7 bases. The length of the CDR3 is 11 residues. Germline loops: CDR1 DFQATT, CDR2 SNEGSKA (reference sequence). Unmatched junction bases numbered 5, after V lost 3 bases and J lost 10 bases. This chain's CDR3 is CSARRQGFYTF. CDR3 bases: TGCAGTGCTAGGAGACAGGGATTCTACACCTTC.

The chain has TRBV19 and TRBJ2-3, with 13 bases matching TRBD2. Germline V gene sequence: CDR1 LNHDA, CDR2 SQIVND (reference sequence). The trim removed 5 bases at V and 4 bases at J, leaving 6 bases unmatched. CDR3 length: 16 amino acids. CDR3 in DNA: TGTGCCAGTAGTCCAGGACTAGCGGGAGTCTCAGATACGCAGTATTTT. Amino acid sequence: CASSPGLAGVSDTQYF.

The J gene is TRBJ2-1, the V gene TRBV7-8, with 8 bases matching TRBD2. The trim removed 5 bases at V and 10 bases at J, leaving 10 bases unmatched. Per germline, CDR1 SGHVS and CDR2 FQNEAQ. This CDR3 spans 14 amino acids. The CDR3, as DNA: TGTGCCAGCAGCCCTGGACTAGCCGGTTGGGAGCAGTTCTTC. The encoded protein is CASSPGLAGWEQFF. Using reference TRBV7-8 and TRBJ2-1 for the parts outside the CDR3, the full variable domain is GAGVSQSPRYKVAKRGQDVALRCDPISGHVSLFWYQQALGQGPEFLTYFQNEAQLDKSGLPSDRFFAERPEGSVSTLKIQRTQQEDSAVYLCASSPGLAGWEQFFGPGTRLTVL.

The CDR3 region is CSARAPTGNYGYTF. Written as DNA, the CDR3 is TGCAGTGCTAGAGCCCCGACAGGGAACTATGGCTACACCTTC. The chain is built from TRBV20-1 and TRBJ1-2, with TRBD1 matching over 7 bases. Trimming cost V 1 base and J 2 bases; bases outside gene matches: 4. This CDR3 is 14 amino acids long. Germline assignment: CDR1 DFQATT and CDR2 SNEGSKA (reference sequence).

The rearrangement uses TRBV6-5 and TRBJ2-5; 7 bases map to TRBD1. V was pared by 2 bases and J by 2 bases, with 2 bases of the junction left unmatched. The CDR3 spans 14 residues. CDR1 MNHEY and CDR2 SVGAGI come from the germline V gene. CDR3 amino acids: CASSYGRGQETQYF. In DNA form, the CDR3 reads TGTGCCAGCAGTTACGGCAGGGGGCAAGAGACCCAGTACTTC.

Notes on this clonotype: One base away lies a much larger clone, so this may be a sequencing read error. A read error is likely, as this CDR3 ends without the conserved phenylalanine or tryptophan. The chain combines TRBV4-1 with TRBJ1-1; D is unclear. CDR3 size: 14 residues. Trimming pared 4 bases from V and 0 bases from J, leaving 9 bases between. The germline V gene has CDR1 MGHRA and CDR2 YSYEKL. The CDR3 region has the DNA TGCGCCAGCAGCCCCCGATCTATGAACACTGAAGCTTTCCTT. Translating gives CASSPRSMNTEAFL.

The table lists this clonotype with many counts. The chain carries TRBV4-1 and TRBJ2-7; the match to TRBD1 covers 8 bases. The germline V gene has CDR1 MGHRA and CDR2 YSYEKL. Trimming took 4 bases from V and 6 from J; bases not matched to a gene: 2. The CDR3 runs to 12 residues. The DNA of the CDR3 is TGCGCCAGCAGCCCGGACAGGGCCGAGCAGTACTTC. Translated: CASSPDRAEQYF.

This clonotype showed up many times. The chain joins TRBV25-1 to TRBJ2-7, with 9 nucleotides matching TRBD1. Unmatched junction bases numbered 16, after V lost 4 bases and J lost 3 bases. This CDR3 is built from 18 residues. Per the germline V gene, CDR1 is MGHDK and CDR2 is SYGVNS. The DNA for the CDR3 is TGTGCCAGCAGTGGGACGGACAGGGGTCGTCAGTATGTCTACGAGCAGTACTTC. The encoded protein is CASSGTDRGRQYVYEQYF.

Of note for this clonotype: Given a much more abundant clone one base away, this may be a read error. The chain has TRBV10-3 and TRBJ2-5; maybe TRBD2 (5 bases). CDR1 is ENHRY, CDR2 SYGVKD, per germline. Trimming left V 3 bases short and J 8 bases short, with 16 bases between. CDR3 length equals 14 residues. CDR3 in DNA: TGTGCCATCAGTGAAGACCCGGTTGAGGGAACCCAGTACTTC. Protein product: CAISEDPVEGTQYF.